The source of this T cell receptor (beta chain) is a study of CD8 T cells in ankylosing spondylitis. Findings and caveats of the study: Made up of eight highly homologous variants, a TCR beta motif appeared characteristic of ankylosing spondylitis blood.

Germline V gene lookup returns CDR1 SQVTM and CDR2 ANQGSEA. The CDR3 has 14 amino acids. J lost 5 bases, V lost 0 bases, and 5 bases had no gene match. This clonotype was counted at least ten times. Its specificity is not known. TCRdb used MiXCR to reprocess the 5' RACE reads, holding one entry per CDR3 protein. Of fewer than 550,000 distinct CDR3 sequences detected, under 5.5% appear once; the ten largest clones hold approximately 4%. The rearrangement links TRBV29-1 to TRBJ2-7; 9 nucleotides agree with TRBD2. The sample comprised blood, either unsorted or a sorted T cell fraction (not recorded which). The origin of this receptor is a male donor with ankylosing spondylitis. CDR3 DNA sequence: TGCAGCGTTGAAGAACCGGGACTAGCAAACGAGCAGTACTTC. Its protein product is CSVEEPGLANEQYF.